These T cell receptor beta chains were read from a single sample in a study of cytomegalovirus exposure and HLA in healthy donors. Only in-frame clones appear in the TCRdb table, and some are missing; sequencing was by immunoSEQ multiplex PCR. The profile shows about 150,000 clones, roughly 80% of them singletons. The sample consisted of PBMCs. These receptors were collected from a human donor in good health. The conserved cysteine and the conserved F or W are not part of the CDR3 here.

CDR3aa	v_gene	j_gene
ASSRREPYEQY	TRBV27	TRBJ2-7
ATSRAGRGYEQY	TRBV15	NA
ASSHPEGAYEQY	TRBV4-1	TRBJ2-7
ASSQNPGQPYEQY	TRBV7-6	TRBJ2-7
ASSQDPRGRDTEAF	TRBV4-1	TRBJ1-1
AWSTGTGYVEAF	TRBV30	TRBJ1-1
ASSLLTEEGQPQH	TRBV28	TRBJ1-5
ASSLGTADHTTSGPRGAQY	TRBV5-1	TRBJ2-3
ASSPTHTRQNSGNTIY	TRBV7-9	TRBJ1-3
ASSLRESGANVLT	TRBV7-9	TRBJ2-6
ASSLEQAPREDGYT	TRBV7-2	TRBJ1-2
ASSFGLAGTDTQY	TRBV27	TRBJ2-3
ASSLGQGQGAEKLF	TRBV7-8	TRBJ1-4
ASRGWWDEKLF	TRBV7-9	TRBJ1-4
ASSPGQGATGELF	TRBV4-1	TRBJ2-2
ASSQVLAVNTEAF	TRBV4-3	TRBJ1-1
ASSSVAGSTGELF	TRBV18	TRBJ2-2
ASSLVGETGGQTYEQY	TRBV7-8	TRBJ2-7
ASSQESGVIVEQF	TRBV4-1	TRBJ2-1
ASSVVNAMNTEAF	TRBV9	TRBJ1-1